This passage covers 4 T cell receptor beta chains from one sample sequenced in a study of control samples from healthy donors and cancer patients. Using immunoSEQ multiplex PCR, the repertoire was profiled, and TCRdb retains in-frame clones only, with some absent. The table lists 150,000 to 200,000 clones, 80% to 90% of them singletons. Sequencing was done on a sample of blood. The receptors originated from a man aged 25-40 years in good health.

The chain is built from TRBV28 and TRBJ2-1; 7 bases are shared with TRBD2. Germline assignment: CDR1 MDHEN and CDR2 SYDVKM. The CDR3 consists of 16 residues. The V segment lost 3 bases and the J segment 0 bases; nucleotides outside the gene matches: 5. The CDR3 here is CASSLGGRLSYNEQFF. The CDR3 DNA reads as TGTGCCAGCAGTTTGGGCGGGAGACTCTCCTACAATGAGCAGTTCTTC.

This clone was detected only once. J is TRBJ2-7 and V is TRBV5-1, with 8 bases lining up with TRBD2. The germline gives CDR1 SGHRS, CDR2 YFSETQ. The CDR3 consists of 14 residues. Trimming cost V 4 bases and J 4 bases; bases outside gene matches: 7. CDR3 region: CASSLSGELYEQYF. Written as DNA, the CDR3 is TGCGCCAGCAGCCTTAGCGGGGAATTGTACGAGCAGTACTTC.

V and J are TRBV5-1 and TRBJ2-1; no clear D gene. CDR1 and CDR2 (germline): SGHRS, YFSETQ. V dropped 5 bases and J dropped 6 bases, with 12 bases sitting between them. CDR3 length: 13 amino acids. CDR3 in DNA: TGCGCCAGCAGATCGGGCCACCCCAATGAGCAGTTCTTC. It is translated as CASRSGHPNEQFF.

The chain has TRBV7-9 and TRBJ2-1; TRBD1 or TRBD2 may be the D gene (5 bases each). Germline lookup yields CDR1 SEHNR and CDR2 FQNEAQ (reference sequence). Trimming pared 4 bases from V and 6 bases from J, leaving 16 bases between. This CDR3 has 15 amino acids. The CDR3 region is CASSSSGTPFNEQFF. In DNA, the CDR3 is TGTGCCAGCAGCTCTTCCGGGACCCCTTTCAATGAGCAGTTCTTC.